This TCR beta chain was identified in a study of T cells after posttransplantation cyclophosphamide (dated by TCRdb to the mid-2010s). Looking at the study overall: T cell repertoire reconstitution was tracked by TRB sequencing after myeloablative bone marrow transplantation in which posttransplantation cyclophosphamide was used as GVHD prophylaxis. Antigen receptor sequencing was done on samples from 35 PTCy-treated patients and from over 15 related bone marrow donors of those patients. TRB sequencing was performed on blood from all 35 or so PTCy patients with 1-year posttransplant specimens. In 3 patients, up to roughly 3 additional blood samples taken between 2 and 5.2 years after transplant also underwent TRB sequencing, as did pretransplant blood from a handful of patients. Because TRA and TRB clonality correlated tightly in 10 or so samples, later TCR analyses were limited to TRB. Public TRB sequences were searched against a database of over 3,000 sequences associated with responses to pathogens, tumor antigens, self-antigens and alloantigens.

Genomic DNA was the input for TRB sequencing, which was run either with the immunoSEQ assay at survey resolution or with the hsTCRB kit. Regarding the original processing steps: Initial read processing used immunoSEQ software, and repertoire analyses used the LymphoSeq R package. Clonality was computed as 1 minus normalized Shannon entropy, and a Gini coefficient was also calculated for each TRB dataset. To infer phenotypes in unsorted samples, TRB sequences from sorted subsets of the recipient or donor were mapped onto the unsorted samples of the same recipient. Here the immuneACCESS table is served through TCRdb, limited to in-frame sequences with V and J called. Missing clones are a known gap in these copies; in checked studies unresolved V genes cover under half, and the rest lacks a known reason. V, J and clone size reflect that table, while D and trimming were determined from the DNA. The sample table records 11,000 or so clones; 85% to 95% of these occur just once. The ten largest make up about 0.32% of the sample.

Points the paper makes about the study in general: The TRB repertoires of T cells infiltrating skin or GI tract showed only limited overlap with the TRB repertoires of T cells in blood. Across the roughly 40 patients, TRB clonality was highly associated with recipient CMV seropositivity and CMV reactivation, and diversity with PTCy was similar to that in the CNI/methotrexate controls. Donor-recipient similarity was low at 1-2 months but increased during the first year, and donor CD8+ memory clones often dominated later blood repertoires.

Remarks on this clone: Its antigen is still unknown. Base qualities are not at hand, and no much larger clone is one base apart.

On the day of marrow donation, related bone marrow donors gave peripheral blood samples. Viable CD3+CD4+ or CD3+CD8+ cells that were CCR7+CD45RA+CD45RO-CD95-CD27+CD28+ were classified as naive T cells. Mononuclear cells from peripheral blood and bone marrow were separated by Ficoll-Hypaque density centrifugation and then cryopreserved. CD4+ and CD8+ T cells, including naive and memory subsets, were sorted by FACS using a FACSAria II. At the junction V is shortened by 0 bases and J by 4 bases; bases outside the gene matches: 4. The CDR3 spans 15 residues, from the cysteine through the phenylalanine. Only the CDR3 portion is preserved as DNA: 45 bases, with reading frame beginning at the first base. Sequences SGHRS (CDR1) and YFSETQ (CDR2) are obtained from the germline V gene.

The specimen was naive CD8+ T cells sorted from PBMCs. Recombination connected TRBV5-1 to TRBJ2-5, with TRBD1 identical over 9 junction bases. This receptor was taken from a man between 25 and 39 years old in good health and a related stem cell transplant donor. The CDR3 in this case is CASSLVQGAGETQYF. The nucleotides read TGCGCCAGCAGCTTGGTACAGGGGGCTGGAGAGACCCAGTACTTC. Extended through the reference TRBV5-1 and TRBJ2-5 proteins, this CDR3 yields the full variable domain: KAGVTQTPRYLIKTRGQQVTLSCSPISGHRSVSWYQQTPGQGLQFLFEYFSETQRNKGNFPGRFSGRQFSNSRSEMNVSTLELGDSALYLCASSLVQGAGETQYFGPGTRLLVL.